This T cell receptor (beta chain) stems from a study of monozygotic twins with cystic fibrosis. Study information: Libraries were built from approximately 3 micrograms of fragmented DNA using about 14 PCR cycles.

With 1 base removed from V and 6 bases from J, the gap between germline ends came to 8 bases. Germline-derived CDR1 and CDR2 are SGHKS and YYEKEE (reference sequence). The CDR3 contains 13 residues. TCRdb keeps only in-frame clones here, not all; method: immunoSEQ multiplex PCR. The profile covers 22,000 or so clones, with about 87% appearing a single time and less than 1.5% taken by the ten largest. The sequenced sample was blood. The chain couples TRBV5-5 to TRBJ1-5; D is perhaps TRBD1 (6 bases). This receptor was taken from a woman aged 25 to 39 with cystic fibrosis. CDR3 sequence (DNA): TGTGCCAGCAGCTTGCAGGGGACTCAGCCCCAGCATTTT. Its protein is CASSLQGTQPQHF.